This T cell receptor beta chain was documented in a study of CD8 T cells in ankylosing spondylitis. Details on this clonotype: What it binds is not known.

By quantitative 5'-RACE with molecular barcodes, the TCR beta libraries were made. TCRdb independently ran MiXCR on the 5' RACE reads; one entry per CDR3 protein. The data contain hundreds of thousands of distinct CDR3 sequences, less than 25% of them singletons. The V end was cut by 1 base, the J end by 3 bases, with 9 bases between. The CDR3 consists of 15 residues. Germline CDR1 is SGHTA and CDR2 is FQGNSA. Study-wide results and caveats: Reportedly, matched ankylosing spondylitis synovial fluid was significantly enriched for disease-linked clones. Ankylosing spondylitis blood seemed to carry a telltale TCR beta motif made of roughly 8 highly homologous variants. There were earlier reports of some motif variants in reactive arthritis synovial fluid and blood.

The receptor's source is a female donor with ankylosing spondylitis or in good health (not recorded which). The V call is TRBV7-2, the J call TRBJ1-4; D is unresolved. Sequencing was carried out using blood, either unsorted or a sorted T cell fraction (not recorded which). The CDR3 loop is CASSLVYGANEKLFF. In nucleotides, the CDR3 is TGTGCCAGCAGCTTAGTATACGGGGCTAATGAAAAACTGTTTTTT.